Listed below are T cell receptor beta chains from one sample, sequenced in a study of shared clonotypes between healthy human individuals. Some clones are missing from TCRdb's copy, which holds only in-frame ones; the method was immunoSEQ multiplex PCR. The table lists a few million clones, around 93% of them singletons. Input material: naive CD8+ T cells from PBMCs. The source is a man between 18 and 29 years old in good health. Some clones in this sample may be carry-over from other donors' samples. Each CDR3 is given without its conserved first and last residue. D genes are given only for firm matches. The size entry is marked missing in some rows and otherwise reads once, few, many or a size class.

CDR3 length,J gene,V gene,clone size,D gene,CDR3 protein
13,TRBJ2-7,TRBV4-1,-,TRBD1,ASSTRLRQGYEQY
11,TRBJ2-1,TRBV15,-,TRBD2,ATALAEYNEQF
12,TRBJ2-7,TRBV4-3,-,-,ASSQDEEGTQQY
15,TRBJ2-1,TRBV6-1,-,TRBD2,ASSESSFREGLDEQF
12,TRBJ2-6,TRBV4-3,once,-,ASSLVSGANVLT
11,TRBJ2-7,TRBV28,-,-,ASSLSLNYEQY
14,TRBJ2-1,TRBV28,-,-,ASSLGEVLPKGKQF
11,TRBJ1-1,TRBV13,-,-,ASSSPPGTEAF
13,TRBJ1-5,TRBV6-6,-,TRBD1,ASSYGGQAHQPQH
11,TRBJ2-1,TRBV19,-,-,ASSIGSSDEQF
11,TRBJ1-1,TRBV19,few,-,ASSIGRNTEAF
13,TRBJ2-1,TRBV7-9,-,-,ASSFGGRPDNEQF
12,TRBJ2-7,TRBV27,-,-,ASSLRGYSYEQY
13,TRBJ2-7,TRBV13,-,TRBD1,ASSSRDRATEGQY
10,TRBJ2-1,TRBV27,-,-,ASSSTYNEQF
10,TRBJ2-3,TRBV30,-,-,AFDRDTDTQY